These 21 T cell receptor beta chains were sequenced from one sample in a study of T cell changes during pregnancy in multiple sclerosis. Profiling relied on immunoSEQ multiplex PCR, and the TCRdb table lists in-frame clones only, not all of them. The table lists tens of thousands of clones, 93% of them singletons. The specimen comprised peripheral blood, sampled in the second trimester of pregnancy. These receptors were obtained from a female donor with multiple sclerosis, enrolled in a pregnancy study.

CDR3 in DNA: TGTGCCAGCAGCTTTAGCGGGGCTGCAACTAATGAAAAACTGTTTTTT. Residues: CASSFSGAATNEKLFF. The chain combines TRBV7-2 with TRBJ1-4, with D possibly TRBD1 on 5 matching bases. The CDR3 is made up of 16 amino acids. Germline V gives CDR1 SGHTA, CDR2 FQGNSA. Deletions cut 3 bases from V and 0 bases from J, with 11 bases between.

V usage is TRBV4-3 and J usage is TRBJ2-1; TRBD2 matches 9 bases. Germline assignment: CDR1 LGHNA and CDR2 YSLEER. This CDR3 has 16 amino acids. The junction had 8 bases not matched to a gene; V was cut back by 3 bases and J by 5 bases. The CDR3 is CASSQNLAGLNNEQFF. CDR3 bases: TGCGCCAGCAGCCAGAATCTAGCGGGGTTGAACAATGAGCAGTTCTTC.

The gene calls are TRBV7-2 and TRBJ2-5, with 8 bases that match TRBD1. In germline, CDR1 is SGHTA, CDR2 FQGNSA. V shed 4 bases and J 5 bases; nucleotides not matched to a gene: 12. The CDR3 totals 16 residues. CDR3 in amino acids: CASSSYPGQVVETQYF. For the CDR3, the DNA is TGTGCCAGCAGCTCCTATCCGGGACAGGTGGTGGAGACCCAGTACTTC.

The chain links TRBV5-1 to TRBJ2-2; tentative D call: TRBD1 (6 bases). Deletions cut 3 bases from V and 6 bases from J, with 15 bases between. Germline V gene lookup returns CDR1 SGHRS and CDR2 YFSETQ. This CDR3 region has 15 residues. This CDR3 is CASSWGLLDAGELFF. The CDR3 DNA is TGCGCCAGCAGCTGGGGGCTCCTTGACGCCGGGGAGCTGTTTTTT.

This clone has only one observation. The V call is TRBV5-6, the J call TRBJ2-7; 10 positions agree with TRBD2. The V and J ends lost 3 bases and 3 bases, in that order; junction bases with no gene match: 6. This CDR3 spans 15 amino acids. Germline V gene lookup returns CDR1 SGHDT and CDR2 YYEEEE. CDR3 protein: CASSSKTSGIYEQYF. In DNA form, the CDR3 reads TGTGCCAGCAGCTCAAAAACTAGCGGGATCTACGAGCAGTACTTC.

The chain recombines TRBV29-1 with TRBJ1-2; a possible D gene is TRBD1 (5 bases). CDR1 SQVTM and CDR2 ANQGSEA come from the germline V gene. The CDR3 consists of 12 residues. Trimming removed 5 bases from V and 6 bases from J, with 13 bases in between. The CDR3 region is CSVFRQSDGYTF. The CDR3 DNA is TGCAGCGTTTTCAGACAGTCGGATGGCTACACCTTC.

The gene calls are TRBV2 and TRBJ1-5; D is unclear. CDR3 length equals 14 residues. Germline V gene sequence: CDR1 SNHLY, CDR2 FYNNEI. Trimming took 1 base from V and 3 from J, leaving 7 bases between them. The CDR3 DNA reads as TGTGCCAGCAGTGAAGGTCAGTTCAATCAGCCCCAGCATTTT. This encodes CASSEGQFNQPQHF. Supplemented by reference TRBV2 and TRBJ1-5, the full variable domain reads EPEVTQTPSHQVTQMGQEVILRCVPISNHLYFYWYRQILGQKVEFLVSFYNNEISEKSEIFDDQFSVERPDGSNFTLKIRSTKLEDSAMYFCASSEGQFNQPQHFGDGTRLSIL.

This clone occurred once. The chain carries TRBV29-1 and TRBJ1-2; D is perhaps TRBD1 (5 bases). This CDR3 region has 12 residues. The V gene's germline CDR1 is SQVTM and CDR2 ANQGSEA. V lost 5 bases to trimming and J lost 7 bases, with 14 bases between them. The CDR3 DNA follows: TGCAGCGTTACCCCCGGACAAAGTGGCTACACCTTC. Protein product: CSVTPGQSGYTF.

V usage is TRBV5-4 and J usage is TRBJ2-7; the D is unclear. Deletions cut 2 bases from V and 2 bases from J, with 8 bases between. CDR3 length: 13 amino acids. The germline CDR1 and CDR2 sequences are SGHNT and YYREEE (reference sequence). The DNA for the CDR3 is TGTGCCAGCAGCTTTGGAGTGACCTACGAGCAGTACTTC. This encodes CASSFGVTYEQYF.

This sequence joins TRBV7-9 and TRBJ2-3, with TRBD2 identical over 12 bases. The CDR3 is 16 residues long. Trimming took 5 bases from V and 1 from J; bases not matched to a gene: 4. From germline, CDR1 is SEHNR and CDR2 FQNEAQ (reference sequence). CDR3 bases: TGTGCCAGCAGCAACGGACTAGCGGGACGCACAGATACGCAGTATTTT. Protein product: CASSNGLAGRTDTQYF.

The chain uses TRBV19 and TRBJ2-1; D not resolved. This CDR3 is built from 16 residues. The V gene lost 6 bases and the J gene lost 0 bases, with 15 bases spanning the gap. Germline V gene lookup returns CDR1 LNHDA and CDR2 SQIVND (reference sequence). The CDR3 DNA sequence: TGTGCCAGTAGACCAGACTTTGGCAGCTCCTACAATGAGCAGTTCTTC. Protein sequence: CASRPDFGSSYNEQFF.

V and J are TRBV11-3 and TRBJ2-1; perhaps TRBD2 as D (5 bases). This CDR3 is built from 13 residues. CDR1 and CDR2 from the germline V gene are SGHNT and YENEEA. Trimming shortened V by 11 bases and J by 7 bases, and 18 bases separated the two germline ends. The CDR3 DNA follows: TGTGCCCGGCTTGGGAGAGGAAGTAATGAGCAGTTCTTC. This sequence encodes CARLGRGSNEQFF.

The V gene is TRBV28, the J gene TRBJ2-1; TRBD1 matches 9 bases. The CDR3 consists of 15 residues. The J segment lost 6 bases and the V segment lost 2 bases, leaving 5 bases of the junction unmatched. Germline CDR1 MDHEN, CDR2 SYDVKM. The CDR3 region has the DNA TGTGCCAGCAGTTTACCTAAGGACAGGGGCAATGAGCAGTTCTTC. Translating it yields CASSLPKDRGNEQFF.

The genes are TRBV9 and TRBJ2-1; 10 positions agree with TRBD2. J gave up 4 bases and V 3 bases, and 4 bases lay outside the gene matches. The germline gives CDR1 SGDLS, CDR2 YYNGEE. The CDR3 length is 15 residues. The CDR3 bases are TGTGCCAGCAGCGCGAGCGGGAGGGAGTACAATGAGCAGTTCTTC. Amino acids: CASSASGREYNEQFF.

The rearrangement links TRBV11-2 to TRBJ2-1; 10 bases line up with TRBD2. The CDR3 is made up of 17 amino acids. Germline values: CDR1 SGHAT, CDR2 FQNNGV. V was pared by 5 bases and J by 0 bases, with 7 bases of the junction left unmatched. CDR3 nucleotides: TGTGCCAGCAGCGTCTGGGCTAGCGGGAGCTCCTACAATGAGCAGTTCTTC. Protein product: CASSVWASGSSYNEQFF.

This clone showed up just once. The V call is TRBV19, the J call TRBJ1-2; TRBD1 agrees at 8 bases. The length of the CDR3 is 17 residues. In germline, CDR1 is LNHDA, CDR2 SQIVND (reference sequence). J was trimmed by 4 bases and V by 4 bases; bases with no gene match: 14. CDR3 sequence: CASSSLGPGGGSYGYTF. For the CDR3, the DNA is TGTGCCAGTAGTAGCTTGGGCCCAGGGGGCGGTTCCTATGGCTACACCTTC.

The chain is built from TRBV4-1 and TRBJ2-1, with 9 bases matching TRBD2. J gave up 0 bases and V 2 bases, and 5 bases lay outside the gene matches. This CDR3 is 17 amino acids long. CDR1 MGHRA and CDR2 YSYEKL come from the germline V gene. The CDR3 loop is CASSQPLTSGSYNEQFF. Here the CDR3 DNA reads TGCGCCAGCAGCCAACCTTTGACTAGCGGCTCCTACAATGAGCAGTTCTTC.

The CDR3 protein is CASSLDPAGPITSTDTQYF. CDR3 coding DNA: TGTGCCAGCAGCTTAGATCCGGCGGGACCCATAACTAGCACAGATACGCAGTATTTT. V gene TRBV7-2 combines with J gene TRBJ2-3; D is possibly TRBD2 (6 bases). The ends were cut back, 1 base at V and 0 bases at J, with 20 bases in the middle. The CDR3 is 19 amino acids. The germline V gene has CDR1 SGHTA and CDR2 FQGNSA.

This clone was detected only a few times. The chain has TRBV5-4 and TRBJ1-4, with D uncertain. The germline V gene encodes CDR1 SGHNT and CDR2 YYREEE (reference sequence). V dropped 4 bases and J dropped 0 bases, with 7 bases sitting between them. The CDR3 length is 14 residues. The CDR3 loop reads CASSRDATNEKLFF. For the CDR3, the DNA is TGTGCCAGCAGCCGAGATGCAACTAATGAAAAACTGTTTTTT.

CDR3 amino acids: CASRDGGLTEAFF. The CDR3 DNA is TGTGCCAGCAGAGACGGGGGGCTAACTGAAGCTTTCTTT. The genes are TRBV25-1 and TRBJ1-1, with a tentative D call TRBD1 (6 bases). Trimming stripped 6 bases from V and 5 bases from J, with 13 bases between. CDR1 MGHDK and CDR2 SYGVNS come from the germline V gene. The CDR3 has 13 residues.

The J gene is TRBJ2-3, the V gene TRBV27; 14 positions match TRBD2. V was clipped by 5 bases and J by 7 bases; unmatched bases: 8. This CDR3 has 16 residues. CDR1 is MNHEY, CDR2 SMNVEV, per germline (reference sequence). CDR3 region: CASSKGLAGVGYTQYF. The CDR3 nucleotides are TGTGCCAGCAGTAAGGGACTAGCGGGAGTTGGGTATACGCAGTATTTT.